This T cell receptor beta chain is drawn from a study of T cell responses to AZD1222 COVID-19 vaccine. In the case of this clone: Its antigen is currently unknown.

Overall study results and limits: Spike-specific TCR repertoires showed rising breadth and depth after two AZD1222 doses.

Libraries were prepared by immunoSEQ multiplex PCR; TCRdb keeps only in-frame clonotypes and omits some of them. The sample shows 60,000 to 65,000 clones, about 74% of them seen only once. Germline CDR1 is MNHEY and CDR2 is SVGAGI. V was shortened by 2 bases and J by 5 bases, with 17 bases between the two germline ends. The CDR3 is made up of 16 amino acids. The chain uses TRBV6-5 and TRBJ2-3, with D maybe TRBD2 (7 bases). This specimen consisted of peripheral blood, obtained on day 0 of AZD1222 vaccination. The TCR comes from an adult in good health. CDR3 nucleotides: TGTGCCAGCAGTTACATCCGGGGGGCGCATCAAGATACGCAGTATTTT. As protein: CASSYIRGAHQDTQYF.